Listed below are T cell receptor beta chains from one sample, sequenced in a study of CD8+ T cells in alopecia areata. TCRdb keeps only in-frame clones here, not all; method: immunoSEQ multiplex PCR. The repertoire holds roughly 100,000 clones, with 80% to 90% as singletons. The sample was CD8+ T cells sorted from blood, taken at approximately week 30, from a patient treated with tofacitinib. The receptors here all came from a human donor with alopecia areata. CDR3s include the opening cysteine and the closing phenylalanine or tryptophan. D genes are given only for firm matches. Clone size is not always given. Where it is, it says once, few, many or a class for expanded clones.

.	.	TRBJ2-1	TRBV7-9	TGTGCCAGCAGCTGGGAGGGGGCCATCTACAATGAGCAGTTCTTC	CASSWEGAIYNEQFF
once	TRBD2	TRBJ2-2	TRBV9	TGTGCCAGCAGTGAGAGCCTAGCGGGAGCTACCGGGGAGCTGTTTTTT	CASSESLAGATGELFF
.	.	TRBJ2-1	TRBV29-1	TGCAGCGCCGACACGGGAAGATACCCCCCCAATGAGCAGTTCTTC	CSADTGRYPPNEQFF
.	TRBD2	TRBJ2-1	TRBV29-1	TGCAGCGTACCCGGGACTAGCGCTCTCCATGAGCAGTTCTTC	CSVPGTSALHEQFF
.	.	TRBJ1-3	TRBV7-9	TGTGCCAGCAGCGAACCGGGGCCATCTGGAAACACCATATATTTT	CASSEPGPSGNTIYF
.	TRBD2	TRBJ2-1	TRBV7-6	TGTGCCAGCAGCTTAGCGGCGCCTCCGGGGGGGTGGTGGGATGAGCAGTTCTTC	CASSLAAPPGGWWDEQFF
.	.	TRBJ2-7	TRBV6-6	TGTGCCAGCCTCAACCGAGGCTACGAGCAGTACTTC	CASLNRGYEQYF
.	.	TRBJ2-1	TRBV2	TGTGCCAGCAGCGCAGGACTGGCGGGTGAGCAGTTCTTC	CASSAGLAGEQFF
.	.	TRBJ2-7	TRBV7-9	TGTGCCAGCAGCTTAGATATCTACGAGCAGTACTTC	CASSLDIYEQYF
.	.	TRBJ2-3	TRBV6-6	TGTGCCAGCAGTTTCGGTGAGGATACGCAGTATTTT	CASSFGEDTQYF
once	TRBD2	TRBJ2-7	TRBV27	TGTGCCAGCAGCCCAACCGGGGGGGCCTCCTACGAGCAGTACTTC	CASSPTGGASYEQYF
.	TRBD1	TRBJ2-1	TRBV27	TGTGCCAGCAGTTTACCCGGACAGGGGTCCGCAGGGGCTAAGGAGCAGTTCTTC	CASSLPGQGSAGAKEQFF
.	.	TRBJ2-2	TRBV6-1	TGTGCCAGCAGTCCCCCCGGGGAGCTGTTTTTT	CASSPPGELFF